This TCR beta chain was identified in a study of T cell repertoires in cytomegalovirus infection. Study-level points and caveats: CMV-specific TCR beta clonotypes restricted by HLA-C dominated the ex vivo response.

V was clipped by 4 bases and J by 5 bases, with 15 bases between them. The CDR3 runs 15 residues. CDR1 is MNHEY and CDR2 is SVGEGT in the germline V gene. In TCRdb, the reads were re-called with MiXCR into one record per CDR3 protein. The profile shows 350,000 to 550,000 distinct CDR3 sequences, approximately 32% of them singletons. About this clonotype itself: Its antigen is as yet unknown.

The sequenced sample consisted of PBMCs. This TCR was recovered from a human donor in good health (CMV status not recorded). Some clones in this sample may be carry-over from other donors' samples. The chain combines TRBV6-2 or TRBV6-3 with TRBJ1-5; perhaps TRBD1 as D (6 bases). The CDR3 coding sequence is TGTGCCAGCAGTTCACAGGGTCTGTCCGATCAGCCCCAGCATTTT. This codes for CASSSQGLSDQPQHF.